Shown below are 18 T cell receptor beta chains from a single sample sequenced in a study of blood T cell repertoires in COVID-19. The protocol was immunoSEQ multiplex PCR, while the TCRdb copy is restricted to in-frame clones and leaves out a portion. The table shows about 260,000 clones, with around 89% occurring only once. Sequencing was done on a sample of peripheral blood. The receptors shown here come from a woman aged 40 to 49 with acute or convalescent COVID-19.

To note about this clone: The sample holds other DNA sequences that translate to the same CDR3. The chain uses TRBV15 and TRBJ1-2; D gene uncertain. This CDR3 has 16 amino acids. The V gene lost 0 bases and the J gene lost 4 bases, with 15 bases spanning the gap. Germline CDR1 is LNHNV and CDR2 is YYDKDF (reference sequence). The CDR3 protein is CATSRDYKTQTYGYTF. CDR3 DNA sequence: TGTGCCACCAGCAGAGATTACAAGACACAGACCTATGGCTACACCTTC.

V gene TRBV5-1 combines with J gene TRBJ1-1; 9 positions match TRBD1. This CDR3 has 15 amino acids. V was clipped by 5 bases and J by 6 bases; unmatched bases: 11. The germline gives CDR1 SGHRS, CDR2 YFSETQ. The CDR3 loop reads CASRDRGGRKPEAFF. CDR3 sequence (DNA): TGCGCCAGCAGGGACAGGGGAGGGAGAAAACCTGAAGCTTTCTTT.

V is TRBV5-4 and J is TRBJ1-1; possibly TRBD1 for D (6 bases). Germline assignment: CDR1 SGHNT and CDR2 YYREEE (reference sequence). The CDR3 is 11 residues long. The V gene lost 4 bases and the J gene lost 7 bases, with 8 bases spanning the gap. This CDR3 reads CASSETGEAFF. The CDR3 DNA is TGTGCCAGCAGCGAGACAGGTGAAGCTTTCTTT.

DNA for the CDR3: TGTGCCAGCAGCTTAACGGCAGGATCGGCCGGGGAGCTGTTTTTT. Amino acids: CASSLTAGSAGELFF. The rearrangement joins TRBV7-3 to TRBJ2-2; D gene unclear. The CDR3 consists of 15 residues. V was clipped by 0 bases and J by 6 bases, with 11 bases between them. Germline CDR1 and CDR2: SGHTA and FQGTGA.

The chain uses TRBV27 and TRBJ2-5; 9 positions match TRBD1. The germline V gene has CDR1 MNHEY and CDR2 SMNVEV (reference sequence). The V and J ends lost 10 bases and 2 bases, in that order; junction bases with no gene match: 5. The CDR3 has 13 residues. The chain's CDR3 is CATRTGVQETQYF. Written as DNA, the CDR3 is TGTGCCACCCGGACAGGGGTACAAGAGACCCAGTACTTC.

V gene TRBV3-1 (or the pseudogene TRBV3-2) combines with J gene TRBJ2-5; D ambiguous. This CDR3 contains 10 residues. The V end lost 3 bases, the J end lost 13 bases, and 9 bases lay between the germline ends. Germline CDR1 reads LGHDT; CDR2 reads YNNKEL (reference sequence). In nucleotides, the CDR3 is TGTGCCAGCAGCCATGGTACTCTGTACTTC. Residues: CASSHGTLYF.

The chain uses TRBV5-1 and TRBJ2-3; 7 positions agree with TRBD1. Losses at the gene ends were 3 bases for V and 1 base for J; bases not matched to a gene: 5. CDR1 SGHRS and CDR2 YFSETQ come from the germline V gene. The CDR3 contains 15 residues. CDR3 nucleotides: TGCGCCAGCAGCTCCCACGGACAGGGCACAGATACGCAGTATTTT. Translation: CASSSHGQGTDTQYF.

The chain is built from TRBV7-6 and TRBJ2-3; 7 positions match TRBD1. This CDR3 contains 16 residues. With V trimmed by 0 bases and J by 3 bases, 6 bases remained unmatched. Germline-derived CDR1 and CDR2 are SGHVS and FNYEAQ. CDR3 amino acids: CASSLARGQTTDTQYF. CDR3 in DNA: TGTGCCAGCAGCTTAGCGAGGGGGCAAACTACAGATACGCAGTATTTT.

The rearrangement joins TRBV5-1 to TRBJ2-5; perhaps TRBD1 as D (7 bases). The germline gives CDR1 SGHRS, CDR2 YFSETQ. V shed 3 bases and J shed 3 bases, with 15 bases lying between them. This CDR3 spans 15 amino acids. The CDR3 DNA reads as TGCGCCAGCAGCTGGACGACAGGGACTGAAGAGACCCAGTACTTC. It specifies CASSWTTGTEETQYF.

The J gene is TRBJ2-3, the V gene TRBV6-5, with a possible D match to TRBD1 (5 bases). Germline CDR1 and CDR2: MNHEY and SVGAGI. The CDR3 totals 15 residues. Trimming stripped 5 bases from V and 0 bases from J, with 12 bases between. The CDR3 is CASSPRQFSTDTQYF. As DNA, the CDR3 is TGTGCCAGCAGTCCGCGACAGTTTAGCACAGATACGCAGTATTTT.

The chain links TRBV7-6 to TRBJ1-2, with TRBD1 matching over 7 bases. This CDR3 spans 14 amino acids. CDR1 and CDR2 (germline): SGHVS, FNYEAQ. The V segment lost 4 bases and the J segment 7 bases; nucleotides outside the gene matches: 9. The CDR3 DNA reads as TGTGCCAGCAGCTCCTTTACAGGGGAAAGTGGCTACACCTTC. Protein sequence: CASSSFTGESGYTF.

The chain has TRBV29-1 and TRBJ1-1, with 8 positions matching TRBD1. The CDR3 spans 15 residues. Germline V gene data show CDR1 as SQVTM and CDR2 as ANQGSEA. V trimming: 5 bases; J trimming: 5 bases; junction bases outside the gene matches: 13. This CDR3 reads CSVQISDRAGTEAFF. CDR3 DNA sequence: TGCAGCGTTCAAATTTCGGACAGGGCAGGAACTGAAGCTTTCTTT.

The chain recombines TRBV5-8 with TRBJ1-5; possibly TRBD1 for D (6 bases). This CDR3 is 15 amino acids long. The germline V gene has CDR1 SGHTS and CDR2 YDEGEE. The V and J ends lost 4 bases and 4 bases respectively, with 15 bases between them. The DNA for the CDR3 is TGTGCCAGCAGCCGGGGGGCAGGGTATAATCAGCCCCAGCATTTT. It yields the protein CASSRGAGYNQPQHF.

The chain employs TRBV28 and TRBJ1-2, with 9 bases aligning to TRBD1. V dropped 2 bases and J dropped 5; count of bases not matched to a gene: 6. This CDR3 is built from 15 residues. Germline lookup yields CDR1 MDHEN and CDR2 SYDVKM. The CDR3 spells CASSLGGTGSYGYTF. In DNA form, the CDR3 reads TGTGCCAGCAGTTTAGGGGGGACAGGGAGTTATGGCTACACCTTC.

The J gene is TRBJ2-1, the V gene TRBV11-2; D not certain. Germline CDR1 SGHAT, CDR2 FQNNGV. The CDR3 is 12 amino acids. V was cut by 5 bases and J by 3 bases, with 5 bases left in between. CDR3 residues: CASSGSYNEQFF. The CDR3 DNA is TGTGCCAGCAGCGGCAGCTACAATGAGCAGTTCTTC.

This chain connects TRBV5-1 to TRBJ1-1, with TRBD1 matching 12 bases. The ends lost 4 bases at V and 4 bases at J; junction bases unmatched: 8. Germline CDR1 is SGHRS and CDR2 is YFSETQ. This CDR3 has 16 residues. The CDR3 sequence: CASSTGPGQGATEAFF. The CDR3 nucleotides are TGCGCCAGCAGCACCGGACCGGGACAGGGGGCCACTGAAGCTTTCTTT.

The chain employs TRBV10-3 and TRBJ1-2; perhaps TRBD1 as D (6 bases). CDR3 length: 15 amino acids. V lost 3 bases, J lost 3 bases, and 14 bases lay in between. Germline CDR1 reads ENHRY; CDR2 reads SYGVKD. CDR3 region: CAISELAGADYGYTF. CDR3 nucleotide sequence: TGTGCCATCAGTGAATTGGCGGGGGCCGACTATGGCTACACCTTC.

This chain links TRBV6-5 with TRBJ1-6; weak D call: TRBD1 (6 bases). The germline V gene has CDR1 MNHEY and CDR2 SVGAGI. Trimming left V 5 bases short and J 7 bases short, with 12 bases between. The CDR3 covers 14 residues. The CDR3 protein is CASSRQGRNSPLHF. The DNA for the CDR3 is TGTGCCAGCAGTCGCCAGGGGCGGAATTCACCCCTCCACTTT.